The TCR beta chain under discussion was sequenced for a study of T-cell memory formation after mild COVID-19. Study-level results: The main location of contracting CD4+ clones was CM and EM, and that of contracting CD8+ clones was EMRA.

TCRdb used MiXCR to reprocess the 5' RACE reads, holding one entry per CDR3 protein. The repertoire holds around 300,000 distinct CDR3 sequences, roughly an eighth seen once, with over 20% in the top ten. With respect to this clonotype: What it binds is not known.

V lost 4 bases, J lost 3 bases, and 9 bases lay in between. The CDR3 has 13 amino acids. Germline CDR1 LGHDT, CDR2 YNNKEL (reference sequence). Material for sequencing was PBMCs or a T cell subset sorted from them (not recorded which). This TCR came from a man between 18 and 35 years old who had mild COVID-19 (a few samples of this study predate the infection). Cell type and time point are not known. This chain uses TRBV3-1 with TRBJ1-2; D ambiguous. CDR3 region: CASSRPRDYGYTF. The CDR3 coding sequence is TGTGCCAGCAGCCGCCCCCGGGACTATGGCTACACCTTC.